Following are 23 T cell receptor beta chains from one sample sequenced in a study of type 1 regulatory T cells. Using its own MiXCR run on the reads, TCRdb lists one record per CDR3 protein. Among about 67,000 distinct CDR3 sequences listed, about 48% were seen once. Antigens of these TCRs are unknown. The sequenced sample consisted of cultured non-Tr1 T cells, either the whole culture or a sorted T cell fraction (not recorded which). These receptors were taken from a human donor in good health.

The rearrangement uses TRBV7-9 and TRBJ1-1; D unresolved. The CDR3 has 13 residues. The V gene's germline CDR1 is SEHNR and CDR2 FQNEAQ (reference sequence). Between the trimmed V and J ends, which lost 1 base and 6 bases, there was a span of 9 bases. In nucleotides, the CDR3 is TGTGCCAGCAGCTTAGATCGGGTGGCTGAAGCTTTCTTT. Its protein product is CASSLDRVAEAFF.

The chain uses TRBV7-2 and TRBJ2-2; 8 bases agree with TRBD2. This CDR3 comprises 18 residues. Germline-derived CDR1 and CDR2 are SGHTA and FQGNSA. The trim removed 3 bases at V and 4 bases at J, leaving 13 bases unmatched. CDR3 protein: CASSFGWGSSGVTGELFF. Written as DNA, the CDR3 is TGTGCCAGCAGCTTTGGGTGGGGGAGTAGCGGGGTCACCGGGGAGCTGTTTTTT. The full variable domain, rest sourced from reference TRBV7-2 and TRBJ2-2, is GAGVSQSPSNKVTEKGKDVELRCDPISGHTALYWYRQSLGQGLEFLIYFQGNSAPDKSGLPSDRFSAERTGGSVSTLTIQRTQQEDSAVYLCASSFGWGSSGVTGELFFGEGSRLTVL.

This clonotype was counted between two and nine times. The chain has TRBV9 and TRBJ2-3; D call uncertain. Germline-derived CDR1 and CDR2 are SGDLS and YYNGEE. Trimming stripped 3 bases from V and 0 bases from J, with 11 bases between. This CDR3 is built from 15 residues. In DNA, the CDR3 is TGTGCCAGCAGCGCCATGACAACTAGCACAGATACGCAGTATTTT. Its translation is CASSAMTTSTDTQYF.

The V and J genes are TRBV7-9 and TRBJ1-6; D ambiguous. CDR3 length equals 17 residues. Trimming took off 2 bases at V and 6 bases at J, with 17 bases between the two ends. Germline V gene sequence: CDR1 SEHNR, CDR2 FQNEAQ (reference sequence). The CDR3 region is CASSLSANPGSNSPLHF. CDR3 sequence (DNA): TGTGCCAGCAGCTTATCGGCAAATCCGGGATCTAATTCACCCCTCCACTTT.

V usage is TRBV20-1 and J usage is TRBJ2-7, with D tentatively TRBD1 (6 bases). V was pared by 0 bases and J by 4 bases, with 16 bases between. This CDR3 is 15 amino acids long. Germline CDR1 reads DFQATT; CDR2 reads SNEGSKA (reference sequence). The CDR3 protein is CSARESAGEGYEQYF. CDR3 sequence (DNA): TGCAGTGCTAGAGAGTCGGCAGGGGAAGGGTACGAGCAGTACTTC.

The rearrangement links TRBV29-1 to TRBJ2-5; 12 nucleotides agree with TRBD2. The V gene end was trimmed by 6 bases and the J gene end by 0 bases; junction bases not matched to a gene: 8. The germline V gene encodes CDR1 SQVTM and CDR2 ANQGSEA. The CDR3 has 16 residues. In nucleotides, the CDR3 is TGCAGCGTCCTTCCCCTAGCGGGGGGGAACCAAGAGACCCAGTACTTC. Its translation is CSVLPLAGGNQETQYF.

The CDR3 DNA reads as TGCAGTGCTAGAGATTCAGGGGTCTTCTATAATTCACCCCTCCACTTT. Residues: CSARDSGVFYNSPLHF. V usage is TRBV20-1 and J usage is TRBJ1-6, with D perhaps matching TRBD1 (6 bases). V was pared by 0 bases and J by 3 bases, with 12 bases between. The CDR3 contains 16 residues. Germline values: CDR1 DFQATT, CDR2 SNEGSKA (reference sequence).

The DNA for the CDR3 is TGTGCCAGCAGTTTAATCGAGGGACAGGGAGAGGGGTGGTCGAGGGAGCAGTACTTC. Translation gives CASSLIEGQGEGWSREQYF. The chain links TRBV12-3 or TRBV12-4 to TRBJ2-7; 9 bases map to TRBD1. The V segment lost 2 bases and the J segment 7 bases; nucleotides outside the gene matches: 21. CDR3 length: 19 amino acids.

The genes are TRBV4-1 and TRBJ1-3, with D perhaps matching TRBD1 (5 bases). This CDR3 region has 14 residues. V dropped 0 bases and J dropped 9 bases, with 12 bases sitting between them. The germline V gene has CDR1 MGHRA and CDR2 YSYEKL. In nucleotides, the CDR3 is TGCGCCAGCAGCCAAGATCCTGGGGGAGCCACCATATATTTT. Its translation: CASSQDPGGATIYF.

The V gene is TRBV7-3, the J gene TRBJ2-7; 7 bases are shared with TRBD1. This CDR3 comprises 15 residues. The V gene's germline CDR1 is SGHTA and CDR2 FQGTGA. J lost 1 base, V lost 2 bases, and 5 bases had no gene match. CDR3 nucleotide sequence: TGTGCCAGCAGCTTATATCCAGGGGGTTCCTACGAGCAGTACTTC. This codes for CASSLYPGGSYEQYF.

The chain joins TRBV7-2 to TRBJ1-4; a possible D gene is TRBD1 (6 bases). CDR1 and CDR2 (germline): SGHTA, FQGNSA. Trimming took off 3 bases at V and 5 bases at J, with 13 bases between the two ends. This CDR3 contains 15 residues. The CDR3 reads CASSFGGAENEKLFF. CDR3 in DNA: TGTGCCAGCAGCTTCGGGGGGGCAGAGAATGAAAAACTGTTTTTT.

J is TRBJ1-2 and V is TRBV5-5, with unresolved D. The CDR3 length is 15 residues. The germline V gene has CDR1 SGHKS and CDR2 YYEKEE (reference sequence). V was pared by 3 bases and J by 6 bases, with 18 bases between. The CDR3, as DNA: TGTGCCAGCAGCTGGGTCTGGGAGGGCGAGGATGGCTACACCTTC. Translated, it gives CASSWVWEGEDGYTF.

This clonotype was found a few times. The chain uses TRBV20-1 and TRBJ2-7; the D gene could be TRBD1 or TRBD2 (5 bases each). Germline V gene sequence: CDR1 DFQATT, CDR2 SNEGSKA (reference sequence). The CDR3 totals 14 residues. V lost 3 bases, J lost 2 bases, and 14 bases lay in between. The CDR3 region is CSARRTGTAYEQYF. CDR3 coding DNA: TGCAGTGCTAGGCGGACCGGGACGGCCTACGAGCAGTACTTC.

The rearrangement links TRBV7-3 to TRBJ2-2; 8 bases match TRBD2. The V and J ends lost 0 bases and 4 bases, in that order; junction bases with no gene match: 7. The CDR3 is made up of 17 amino acids. Germline V CDR1 and CDR2: SGHTA, FQGTGA. CDR3 nucleotide sequence: TGTGCCAGCAGCTTAACCGGGCGGGGGGACCTCACCGGGGAGCTGTTTTTT. This gives the protein CASSLTGRGDLTGELFF.

The CDR3 loop is CSARSLNGNQPQHF. The CDR3 DNA follows: TGCAGTGCGAGAAGCTTAAATGGCAATCAGCCCCAGCATTTT. The chain has TRBV20-1 and TRBJ1-5; unclear D gene. Germline V gene sequence: CDR1 DFQATT, CDR2 SNEGSKA (reference sequence). The CDR3 is 14 amino acids. V was pared by 6 bases and J by 2 bases, with 14 bases between.

This clonotype turned up a few times. This sequence joins TRBV7-9 and TRBJ2-5; 8 bases agree with TRBD1. The CDR3 extends over 14 amino acids. The J segment lost 2 bases and the V segment lost 5 bases, leaving 4 bases of the junction unmatched. Germline V gives CDR1 SEHNR, CDR2 FQNEAQ (reference sequence). The CDR3 reads CASSIGTGQETQYF. DNA for the CDR3: TGTGCCAGCAGCATCGGGACAGGTCAAGAGACCCAGTACTTC.

This clonotype has only a few counts. V usage is TRBV7-2 and J usage is TRBJ2-2, with TRBD2 matching 14 bases. Germline trimming cut 5 bases from V and 5 bases from J; bases unmatched to any gene: 7. The CDR3 is made up of 17 amino acids. Looked up from germline, CDR1 is SGHTA and CDR2 is FQGNSA. The CDR3 is CASSQTSGGARTGELFF. In nucleotides, the CDR3 is TGTGCCAGCAGCCAGACTAGCGGGGGGGCGAGGACCGGGGAGCTGTTTTTT.

The chain couples TRBV9 to TRBJ2-3; TRBD1 matches 11 bases. The length of the CDR3 is 16 residues. Germline CDR1 reads SGDLS; CDR2 reads YYNGEE. Losses at the gene ends were 0 bases for V and 4 bases for J; bases not matched to a gene: 4. CDR3 nucleotides: TGTGCCAGCAGCGTAGTGGGGGGACAGGGGGCAGATACGCAGTATTTT. Protein product: CASSVVGGQGADTQYF.

The rearrangement links TRBV5-1 to TRBJ1-6, with TRBD1 as a possible D gene (6 bases). Germline-derived CDR1 and CDR2 are SGHRS and YFSETQ. This CDR3 is built from 14 residues. V was clipped by 1 base and J by 10 bases, with 12 bases between them. The chain's CDR3 is CASSLWGRKSPLHF. The CDR3 coding sequence is TGCGCCAGCAGCTTGTGGGGGCGAAAGTCACCCCTCCACTTT.

The chain combines TRBV6-5 with TRBJ1-2, with 11 bases fitting TRBD1. The CDR3 has 14 residues. V dropped 5 bases and J dropped 13; count of bases not matched to a gene: 12. CDR1 MNHEY and CDR2 SVGAGI come from the germline V gene. CDR3 residues: CASSRRDRGSPLTF. The CDR3 DNA follows: TGTGCCAGCAGTCGCCGGGACAGGGGGTCCCCTCTCACCTTC.

This clonotype was seen a few times. The J gene is TRBJ2-4, the V gene TRBV19; 8 bases map to TRBD2. The CDR3 spans 19 residues. The trim removed 7 bases at V and 2 bases at J, leaving 19 bases unmatched. Germline lookup yields CDR1 LNHDA and CDR2 SQIVND (reference sequence). CDR3 region: CASKPRPYGGAGPKNIQYF. The CDR3 DNA reads TGTGCCAGTAAACCCAGACCTTACGGGGGGGCTGGGCCCAAAAACATTCAGTACTTC.

The gene calls are TRBV27 and TRBJ2-5; maybe TRBD2 (5 bases). The CDR3 is made up of 14 amino acids. Looked up from germline, CDR1 is MNHEY and CDR2 is SMNVEV (reference sequence). Trimming removed 5 bases at V and 2 bases at J, with 12 bases between. The CDR3 nucleotides read TGTGCCAGCAGTCCCCGGGGTATGCAAGAGACCCAGTACTTC. Its translation: CASSPRGMQETQYF.

About this clonotype itself: The junction departs from germline at one end; a sequencing error may be responsible. The gene calls are TRBV7-2 and TRBJ2-5; TRBD2 matches at 11 bases. The CDR3 extends over 15 amino acids. Germline-derived CDR1 and CDR2 are SGHTA and FQGNSA. CDR3 DNA sequence: TGTGCCATCAGCTCGAAACTAGCGGGGGATCGAGCCCAGTACTTC. It specifies CAISSKLAGDRAQYF.